This T cell receptor (beta chain) is from a study of blood T cell repertoires in COVID-19. The germline CDR1 and CDR2 sequences are DFQATT and SNEGSKA (reference sequence). V was pared by 3 bases and J by 10 bases, with 13 bases between. The CDR3 contains 12 residues. The data were produced by immunoSEQ multiplex PCR, yet TCRdb's version contains in-frame clones alone and is incomplete. The profile covers some 150,000 clones, with 75% to 90% appearing a single time and 3.5% to 5% taken by the ten largest. The sample taken for sequencing was peripheral blood. The TCR was taken from an elderly woman with acute or convalescent COVID-19. The chain is built from TRBV20-1 and TRBJ2-1; D may be TRBD2 (6 bases). The CDR3 nucleotides are TGCAGTGCTAGTGAGGCGGGAAAGGAGCAGTTCTTC. Amino acids: CSASEAGKEQFF.